The entry below gives a single TCR beta chain sequence along with its context. The sample comes from a study of CD4 and CD8 cells across lung adenocarcinoma regions. Germline CDR1 and CDR2: MNHNS and SASEGT. CDR3 length: 14 residues. TCRdb reanalysed the PCR reads using MiXCR and keeps one entry per CDR3 protein. Of 10,000 to 15,000 distinct CDR3 sequences detected, roughly 51% appear once; the ten largest clones hold 33%. The patients had localized lung adenocarcinoma, a non-small cell subtype. The TCR originated in a female donor with lung adenocarcinoma. The CD4 and CD8 labels of this study may be unreliable. The rearrangement joins TRBV6-1 to TRBJ2-1; 10 nucleotides match TRBD2. The J call may be in error: the DNA end matches TRBJ2-5 better. Sequenced sample: CD8+ T cells from the center of a lung tumor. CDR3 residues: CASSELAGVETQYF. In DNA form, the CDR3 reads TGTGCCAGCAGTGAACTAGCGGGAGTAGAGACCCAGTACTTC.